A selection of T cell receptor beta chains follows, all from one sample in a study of blood T cell repertoires in COVID-19. Some clones are missing from TCRdb's copy, which holds only in-frame ones; the method was immunoSEQ multiplex PCR. The data hold a few hundred thousand clones, with approximately 86% observed a single time. Sequencing was carried out using PBMCs or T cells enriched from blood (not recorded which). The receptors were gathered from a woman aged 45-65 years who had recovered from COVID-19. Both conserved end residues are part of each CDR3. A D gene is named only where the DNA matches it firmly. Part of the rows lack a size; the others show once, few, many or a class for expanded clones.

V gene,J gene,clone size,D gene,CDR3 protein,CDR3 DNA
TRBV5-4,TRBJ1-2,NA,NA,CASSQDSSYGYTF,TGTGCCAGCAGCCAGGACAGTTCCTATGGCTACACCTTC
TRBV5-4,TRBJ2-3,NA,TRBD2,CASSSGLAGGGDTQYF,TGTGCCAGCAGCTCGGGACTAGCGGGAGGGGGGGATACGCAGTATTTT
TRBV5-4,TRBJ2-4,NA,TRBD1,CASSLGTGGTKNIQYF,TGTGCCAGCAGCTTAGGGACAGGGGGGACCAAAAACATTCAGTACTTC
TRBV3-1/TRBV3-2,TRBJ1-1,once,NA,CASSLGGGKDTEAFF,TGTGCCAGCAGCCTCGGCGGCGGGAAGGACACTGAAGCTTTCTTT
TRBV14,TRBJ2-1,NA,NA,CASSQNRRGVGRNEQFF,TGTGCCAGCAGCCAAAACCGCAGGGGGGTTGGCCGCAATGAGCAGTTCTTC
TRBV11-2,TRBJ2-5,NA,TRBD2,CASGPRLAGAETQYF,TGTGCCAGCGGACCCCGACTAGCGGGAGCTGAGACCCAGTACTTC
TRBV7-3,TRBJ2-1,NA,TRBD2,CASSSKGTSGDSSYNEQFF,TGTGCCAGCAGCTCGAAGGGGACTAGCGGGGATAGCTCCTACAATGAGCAGTTCTTC
TRBV5-1,TRBJ1-4,NA,NA,CASSLYSPNEKLFF,TGCGCCAGCAGCTTGTACAGCCCAAATGAAAAACTGTTTTTT
TRBV2,TRBJ2-3,once,NA,CASSVFSTDTQYF,TGTGCCAGCAGTGTATTCAGCACAGATACGCAGTATTTT
TRBV7-6,TRBJ2-1,NA,NA,CASSIDTSSYNEQFF,TGTGCCAGCAGCATTGACACGAGCTCCTACAATGAGCAGTTCTTC
TRBV20-1,TRBJ1-2,NA,NA,CSASPGNYGYTF,TGCAGTGCTAGTCCAGGGAACTATGGCTACACCTTC
TRBV7-3,TRBJ2-7,few,NA,CASSLSGTYEQYF,TGTGCCAGCAGCTTAAGCGGAACCTACGAGCAGTACTTC
TRBV7-3,TRBJ2-1,once,TRBD2,CASSNREGNEQFF,TGTGCCAGCAGCAACCGGGAGGGGAATGAGCAGTTCTTC
TRBV7-9,TRBJ2-6,NA,NA,CASSLGSGANVLTF,TGTGCCAGCAGCTTAGGTAGTGGGGCCAACGTCCTGACTTTC
TRBV30,TRBJ1-2,NA,NA,CAWSLERVSGYTF,TGTGCCTGGAGTCTTGAGAGGGTGAGTGGCTACACCTTC
TRBV28,TRBJ1-1,few,NA,CASSLEGGPEAFF,TGTGCCAGCAGTTTAGAGGGAGGGCCTGAAGCTTTCTTT
TRBV3-1/TRBV3-2,TRBJ2-3,once,TRBD1,CASSRHLGQGFTDTQYF,TGTGCCAGCAGCCGGCACCTCGGACAGGGGTTCACAGATACGCAGTATTTT
TRBV7-9,TRBJ2-1,once,TRBD1,CASSLGTGYNEQFF,TGTGCCAGCAGCTTAGGGACAGGCTACAATGAGCAGTTCTTC
TRBV18,TRBJ1-4,NA,TRBD1,CASSPLAGGSEKLFF,TGTGCCAGCTCACCACTCGCAGGGGGGAGTGAAAAACTGTTTTTT
TRBV12-2,TRBJ2-7,NA,NA,CASRGLPGLAGYEQYF,TGTGCAAGTCGCGGTCTTCCCGGGCTAGCGGGCTACGAGCAGTACTTC
TRBV11-2,TRBJ2-3,NA,NA,CASSLVVDRSTDTQYF,TGTGCCAGCAGCTTAGTTGTGGACAGAAGCACAGATACGCAGTATTTT
TRBV6-6,TRBJ2-7,NA,NA,CASSTQQPYEQYF,TGTGCCAGCAGTACCCAACAGCCCTACGAGCAGTACTTC
TRBV3-1/TRBV3-2,TRBJ1-2,NA,TRBD1,CASSQLIGGNHGYTF,TGTGCCAGCAGCCAGCTTATAGGGGGCAATCATGGCTACACCTTC
TRBV19,TRBJ1-2,NA,NA,CASSPGREYGYTF,TGTGCCAGTAGTCCAGGACGGGAATATGGCTACACCTTC
TRBV2,TRBJ2-7,NA,TRBD1,CASTTTGGRINSYEQYF,TGTGCCAGCACCACGACAGGGGGCCGTATAAACTCCTACGAGCAGTACTTC
TRBV6-5,TRBJ1-1,once,NA,CASRFAGDTEAFF,TGTGCCAGCAGATTTGCAGGGGACACTGAAGCTTTCTTT
TRBV19,TRBJ2-7,few,NA,CASSNKDYEQYF,TGTGCCAGTAGCAACAAAGACTACGAGCAGTACTTC
TRBV5-8,TRBJ1-2,NA,NA,CASSWGRRARYGYTF,TGTGCCAGCAGCTGGGGTCGGAGGGCCCGGTATGGCTACACCTTC
TRBV15,TRBJ2-1,NA,NA,CATSRVADEQFF,TGTGCCACCAGCAGAGTAGCGGATGAGCAGTTCTTC
TRBV5-4,TRBJ2-7,NA,TRBD2,CASSDGRALSYEQYF,TGTGCCAGCAGCGACGGGAGGGCCTTGTCCTACGAGCAGTACTTC
TRBV5-1,TRBJ2-1,NA,TRBD2,CASSPAPGLDDNEQFF,TGCGCCAGCAGCCCAGCCCCGGGACTAGACGACAATGAGCAGTTCTTC
TRBV5-1,TRBJ2-1,NA,TRBD2,CASSLEGTNNNEQFF,TGCGCCAGCAGCTTGGAAGGGACTAACAACAATGAGCAGTTCTTC
TRBV5-6,TRBJ2-6,NA,TRBD2,CASRGLAGVGGANVLTF,TGTGCCAGCAGAGGACTAGCGGGAGTAGGAGGGGCCAACGTCCTGACTTTC
TRBV9,TRBJ2-1,NA,NA,CASSSSSSFYNEQFF,TGTGCCAGCAGCAGTTCGTCTAGCTTCTACAATGAGCAGTTCTTC
TRBV28,TRBJ1-4,NA,TRBD1,CASSPQGDNEKLFF,TGTGCCAGCAGTCCACAGGGGGATAATGAAAAACTGTTTTTT
TRBV7-3,TRBJ2-3,NA,NA,CASSLTSADTQYF,TGTGCCAGCAGCTTAACTAGCGCGGATACGCAGTATTTT
TRBV5-1,TRBJ1-3,NA,NA,CASSLDSTHSGNTIYF,TGCGCCAGCAGCTTGGACAGTACACACTCTGGAAACACCATATATTTT
TRBV5-6,TRBJ1-1,NA,NA,CASSWSGGNTEAFF,TGTGCCAGCAGCTGGTCGGGGGGGAACACTGAAGCTTTCTTT
TRBV5-1,TRBJ2-5,NA,TRBD2,CASSQGLAGAGQETQYF,TGCGCCAGCAGCCAGGGACTAGCGGGAGCGGGACAAGAGACCCAGTACTTC
TRBV15,TRBJ1-4,NA,TRBD1,CATSKSDRVNEKLFF,TGTGCCACCAGCAAATCGGACAGGGTTAATGAAAAACTGTTTTTT
TRBV11-3,TRBJ2-1,once,NA,CASSLGGTYNEQFF,TGTGCCAGCAGCTTAGGGGGCACCTACAATGAGCAGTTCTTC
TRBV28,TRBJ2-7,NA,NA,CASSTGNVEQYF,TGTGCCAGCAGTACAGGGAACGTGGAGCAGTACTTC